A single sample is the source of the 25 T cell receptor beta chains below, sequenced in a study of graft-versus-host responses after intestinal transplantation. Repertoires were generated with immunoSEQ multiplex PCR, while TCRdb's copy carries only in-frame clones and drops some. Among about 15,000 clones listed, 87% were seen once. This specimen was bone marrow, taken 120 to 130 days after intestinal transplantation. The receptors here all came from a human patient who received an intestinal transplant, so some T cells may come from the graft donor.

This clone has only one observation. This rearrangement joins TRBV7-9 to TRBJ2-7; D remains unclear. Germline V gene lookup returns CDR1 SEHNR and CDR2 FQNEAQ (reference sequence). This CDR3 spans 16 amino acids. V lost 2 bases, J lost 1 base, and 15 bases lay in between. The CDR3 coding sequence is TGTGCCAGCAGCTTAAGGCGAGACGAGCCTTCCTACGAGCAGTACTTC. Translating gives CASSLRRDEPSYEQYF.

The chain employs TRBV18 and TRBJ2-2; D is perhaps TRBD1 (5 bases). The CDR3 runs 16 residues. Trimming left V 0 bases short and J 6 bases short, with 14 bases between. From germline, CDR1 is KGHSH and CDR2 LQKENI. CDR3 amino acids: CASSPPDSRGAGELFF. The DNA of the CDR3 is TGTGCCAGCTCACCACCCGACAGCCGAGGAGCCGGGGAGCTGTTTTTT.

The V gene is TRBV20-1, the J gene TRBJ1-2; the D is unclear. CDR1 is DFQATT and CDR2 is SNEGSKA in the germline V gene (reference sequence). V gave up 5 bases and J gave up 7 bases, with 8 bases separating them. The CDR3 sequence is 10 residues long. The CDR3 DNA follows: TGCAGTGCTCCCATCCGTGGCTACACCTTC. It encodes CSAPIRGYTF.

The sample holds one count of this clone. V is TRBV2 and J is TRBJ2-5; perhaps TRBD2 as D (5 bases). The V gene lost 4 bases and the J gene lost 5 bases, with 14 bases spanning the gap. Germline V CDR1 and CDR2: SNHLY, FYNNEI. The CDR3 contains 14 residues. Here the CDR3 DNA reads TGTGCCAGCAGTGGGATTTGGGAGATCGAGACCCAGTACTTC. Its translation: CASSGIWEIETQYF.

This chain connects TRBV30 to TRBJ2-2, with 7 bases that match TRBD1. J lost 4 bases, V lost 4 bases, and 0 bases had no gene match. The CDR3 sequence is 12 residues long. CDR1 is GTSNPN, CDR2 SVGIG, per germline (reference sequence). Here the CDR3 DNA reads TGTGCCTGGACAGGGGGCACCGGGGAGCTGTTTTTT. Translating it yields CAWTGGTGELFF.

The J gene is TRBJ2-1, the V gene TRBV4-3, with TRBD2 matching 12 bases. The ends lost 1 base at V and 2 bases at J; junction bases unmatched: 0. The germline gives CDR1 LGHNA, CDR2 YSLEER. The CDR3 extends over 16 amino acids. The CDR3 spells CASSQGLAGAYNEQFF. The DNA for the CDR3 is TGCGCCAGCAGCCAAGGACTAGCGGGAGCCTACAATGAGCAGTTCTTC.

For the CDR3, the DNA is TGCGCCAGCAGCCTCTCCCAGGCCAGTAACACTGAAGCTTTCTTT. Translating gives CASSLSQASNTEAFF. The J gene is TRBJ1-1, the V gene TRBV4-3; D not resolved. Germline lookup yields CDR1 LGHNA and CDR2 YSLEER. With 4 bases removed from V and 2 bases from J, the gap between germline ends came to 14 bases. The CDR3 is 15 residues long.

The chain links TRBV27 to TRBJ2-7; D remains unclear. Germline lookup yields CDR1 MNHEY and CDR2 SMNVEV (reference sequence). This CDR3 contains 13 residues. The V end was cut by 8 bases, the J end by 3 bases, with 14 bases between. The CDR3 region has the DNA TGTGCCAGCGGATCCCACCCCCTCTACGAGCAGTACTTC. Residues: CASGSHPLYEQYF.

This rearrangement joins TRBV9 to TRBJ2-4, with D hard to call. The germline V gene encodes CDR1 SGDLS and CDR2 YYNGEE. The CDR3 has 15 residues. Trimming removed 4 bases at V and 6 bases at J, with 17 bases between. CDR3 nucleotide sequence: TGTGCCAGCAGCACTCGAAGTGGAGAGTTAAACATTCAGTACTTC. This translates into CASSTRSGELNIQYF.

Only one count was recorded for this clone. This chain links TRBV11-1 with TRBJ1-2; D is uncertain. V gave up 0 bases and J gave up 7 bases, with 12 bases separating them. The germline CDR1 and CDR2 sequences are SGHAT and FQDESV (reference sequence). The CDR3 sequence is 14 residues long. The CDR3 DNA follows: TGTGCCAGCAGCTTAGCTAGGGAGGCATCTGGCTACACCTTC. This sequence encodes CASSLAREASGYTF.

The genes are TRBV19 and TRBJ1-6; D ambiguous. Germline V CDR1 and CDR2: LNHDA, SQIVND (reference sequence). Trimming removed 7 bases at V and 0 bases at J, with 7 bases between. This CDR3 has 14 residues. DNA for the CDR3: TGTGCCAGTAATCTGGGCTCCTATAATTCACCCCTCCACTTT. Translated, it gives CASNLGSYNSPLHF.

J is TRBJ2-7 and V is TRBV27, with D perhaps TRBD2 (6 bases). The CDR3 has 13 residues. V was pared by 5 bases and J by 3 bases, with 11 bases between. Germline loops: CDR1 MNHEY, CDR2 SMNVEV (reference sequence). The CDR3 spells CASSVDYVYEQYF. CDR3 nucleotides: TGTGCCAGCAGTGTGGACTACGTCTACGAGCAGTACTTC.

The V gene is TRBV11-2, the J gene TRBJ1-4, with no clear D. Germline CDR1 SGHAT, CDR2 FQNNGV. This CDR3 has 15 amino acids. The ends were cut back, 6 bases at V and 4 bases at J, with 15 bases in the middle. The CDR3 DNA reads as TGTGCCAGCAGTTCTAGGAGGCCGTTTAATGAAAAACTGTTTTTT. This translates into CASSSRRPFNEKLFF.

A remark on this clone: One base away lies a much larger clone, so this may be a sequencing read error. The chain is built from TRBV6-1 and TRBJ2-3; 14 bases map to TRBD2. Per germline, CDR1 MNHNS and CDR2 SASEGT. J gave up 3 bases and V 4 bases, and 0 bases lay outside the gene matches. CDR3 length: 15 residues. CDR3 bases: TGTGCCAGCAGTGGGACTAGCGGGAGGACAGATACGCAGTATTTT. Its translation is CASSGTSGRTDTQYF.

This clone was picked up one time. The CDR3 DNA reads TGTGCCAGCAGTTCCCGGGTAGACGAGCAGTACTTC. It specifies CASSSRVDEQYF. The rearrangement uses TRBV27 and TRBJ2-7; D is ambiguous. The CDR3 runs to 12 residues. Trimming stripped 4 bases from V and 5 bases from J, with 9 bases between. Germline loops: CDR1 MNHEY, CDR2 SMNVEV (reference sequence).

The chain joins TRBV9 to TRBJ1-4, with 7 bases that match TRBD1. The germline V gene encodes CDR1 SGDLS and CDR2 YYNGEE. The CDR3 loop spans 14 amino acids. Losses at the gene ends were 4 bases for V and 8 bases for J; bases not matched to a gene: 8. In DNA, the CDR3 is TGTGCCAGCAGCTCAGGGGGGAAAGGAGAAAAACTGTTTTTT. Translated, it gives CASSSGGKGEKLFF.

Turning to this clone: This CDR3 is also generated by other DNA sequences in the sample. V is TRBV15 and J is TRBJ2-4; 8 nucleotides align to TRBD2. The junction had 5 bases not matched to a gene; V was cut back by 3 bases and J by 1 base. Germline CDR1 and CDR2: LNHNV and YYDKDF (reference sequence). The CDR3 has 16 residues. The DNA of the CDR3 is TGTGCCACCAGCAGGGATCGGGAGGGGGCCAAAAACATTCAGTACTTC. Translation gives CATSRDREGAKNIQYF.

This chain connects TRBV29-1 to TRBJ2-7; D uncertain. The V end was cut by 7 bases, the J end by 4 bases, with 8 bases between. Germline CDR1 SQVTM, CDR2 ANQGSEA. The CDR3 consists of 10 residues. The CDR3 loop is CSAGSYEQYF. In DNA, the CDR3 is TGCAGCGCTGGAAGTTACGAGCAGTACTTC.

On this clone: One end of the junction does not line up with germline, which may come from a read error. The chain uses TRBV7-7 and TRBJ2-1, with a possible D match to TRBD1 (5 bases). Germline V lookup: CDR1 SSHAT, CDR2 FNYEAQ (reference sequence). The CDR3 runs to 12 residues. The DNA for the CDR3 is TGTGCTAGCAGCTTCAGGGTTAATGAGCAGTTCTTC. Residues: CASSFRVNEQFF.

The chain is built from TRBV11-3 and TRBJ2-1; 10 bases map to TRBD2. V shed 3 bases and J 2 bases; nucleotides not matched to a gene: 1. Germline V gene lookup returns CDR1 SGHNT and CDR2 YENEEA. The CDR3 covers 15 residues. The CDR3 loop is CASSFGLAAYNEQFF. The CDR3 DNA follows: TGTGCCAGCAGCTTTGGACTAGCGGCCTACAATGAGCAGTTCTTC.

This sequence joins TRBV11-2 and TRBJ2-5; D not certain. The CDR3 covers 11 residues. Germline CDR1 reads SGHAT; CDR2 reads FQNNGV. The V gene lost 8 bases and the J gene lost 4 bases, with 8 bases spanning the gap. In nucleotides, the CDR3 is TGTGCCAGCCGCTGGGGAGAGACCCAGTACTTC. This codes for CASRWGETQYF.

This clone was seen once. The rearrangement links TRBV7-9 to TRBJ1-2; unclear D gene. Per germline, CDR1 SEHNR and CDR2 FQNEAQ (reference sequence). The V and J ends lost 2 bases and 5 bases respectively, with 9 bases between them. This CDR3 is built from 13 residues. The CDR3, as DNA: TGTGCCAGCAGCTTACAGGATACGTATGGCTACACCTTC. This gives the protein CASSLQDTYGYTF.

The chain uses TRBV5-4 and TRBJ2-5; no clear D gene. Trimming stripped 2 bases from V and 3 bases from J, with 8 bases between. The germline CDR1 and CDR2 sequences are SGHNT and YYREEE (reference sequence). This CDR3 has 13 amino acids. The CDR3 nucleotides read TGTGCCAGCAGCTTTTACCGCGAAGAGACCCAGTACTTC. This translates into CASSFYREETQYF.

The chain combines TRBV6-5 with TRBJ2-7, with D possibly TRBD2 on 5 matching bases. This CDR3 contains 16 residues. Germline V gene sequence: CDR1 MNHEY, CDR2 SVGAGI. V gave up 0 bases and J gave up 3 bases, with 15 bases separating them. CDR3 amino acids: CASSYSSSFPGYEQYF. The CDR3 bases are TGTGCCAGCAGTTACTCGTCTAGCTTCCCCGGCTACGAGCAGTACTTC.

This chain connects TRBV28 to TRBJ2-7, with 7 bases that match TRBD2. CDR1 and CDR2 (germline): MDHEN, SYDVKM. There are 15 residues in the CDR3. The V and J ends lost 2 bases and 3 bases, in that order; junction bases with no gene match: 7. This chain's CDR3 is CASSLGGSGYYEQYF. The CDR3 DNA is TGTGCCAGCAGTTTAGGCGGGAGCGGATACTACGAGCAGTACTTC.